One sample yielded the 25 T cell receptor beta chains listed below, sequenced in a study of cytomegalovirus exposure and HLA in healthy donors. PCR involved 60 Vbeta and 13 Jbeta primers. Here immunoSEQ multiplex PCR was the method, and the copy in TCRdb shows in-frame clones only, minus some. The data show about 140,000 clones, about 70% seen once. Sequencing was performed on PBMCs. The receptors stem from a young man in good health and CMV-seronegative.

The chain recombines TRBV6-5 with TRBJ2-3; 10 bases match TRBD2. The J segment lost 4 bases and the V segment lost 3 bases, leaving 4 bases of the junction unmatched. From germline, CDR1 is MNHEY and CDR2 SVGAGI. This CDR3 comprises 15 residues. For the CDR3, the DNA is TGTGCCAGCAGTTATAAGCGGGGGGGCTCAGATACGCAGTATTTT. This encodes CASSYKRGGSDTQYF.

This clone came up a few times. The chain links TRBV4-1 to TRBJ1-1; 8 nucleotides match TRBD1. Germline loops: CDR1 MGHRA, CDR2 YSYEKL. V dropped 3 bases and J dropped 5; count of bases not matched to a gene: 8. The CDR3 loop spans 15 amino acids. The CDR3 DNA reads TGCGCCAGCAGCCAGGGCGGACAGGGACGTACTGAAGCTTTCTTT. Its translation is CASSQGGQGRTEAFF.

This clone was seen more than once but under ten times. The chain has TRBV9 and TRBJ2-3, with D unclear. Germline assignment: CDR1 SGDLS and CDR2 YYNGEE. The CDR3 spans 11 residues. Deletions cut 6 bases from V and 2 bases from J, with 4 bases between. CDR3 DNA: TGTGCCAGCACCCACACAGATACGCAGTATTTT. Protein product: CASTHTDTQYF.

This chain uses TRBV30 with TRBJ2-5; 10 bases agree with TRBD2. The J call may be wrong; the DNA end is better matched by TRBJ2-7. Germline loops: CDR1 GTSNPN, CDR2 SVGIG (reference sequence). The CDR3 sequence is 16 residues long. The DNA of the CDR3 is TGTGCCTGGAGGCGGGGGCGCCTAGCGGGAGCAGGCGAGCAGTACTTC. Translated, it gives CAWRRGRLAGAGEQYF.

This rearrangement joins TRBV18 to TRBJ1-4; 7 bases line up with TRBD1. The CDR3 is 13 amino acids. With 5 bases clipped from V and 4 bases from J, the junction kept 1 base outside the gene matches. The V gene's germline CDR1 is KGHSH and CDR2 LQKENI. The CDR3 sequence: CASSRGRNEKLFF. CDR3 in DNA: TGTGCCAGCTCAAGGGGGCGTAATGAAAAACTGTTTTTT.

This clone appeared a few times. The gene calls are TRBV4-1 and TRBJ1-5, with D possibly TRBD1 on 5 matching bases. The CDR3 contains 15 residues. V lost 2 bases to trimming and J lost 5 bases, with 13 bases between them. Germline V CDR1 and CDR2: MGHRA, YSYEKL. DNA of the CDR3: TGCGCCAGCAGCCAAAGACTGTCGGGGGATCAGCCCCAGCATTTT. Amino acid sequence: CASSQRLSGDQPQHF.

The chain carries TRBV19 and TRBJ1-2; no firm D call. Germline CDR1 is LNHDA and CDR2 is SQIVND (reference sequence). V lost 6 bases, J lost 0 bases, and 14 bases lay in between. The CDR3 runs 15 residues. The CDR3 region is CASRRFAAPNYGYTF. CDR3 in DNA: TGTGCCAGTAGACGCTTTGCGGCCCCTAACTATGGCTACACCTTC.

This chain links TRBV7-8 with TRBJ1-2; D possibly corresponds to TRBD1 (6 bases). CDR3 size: 13 residues. Germline V gene lookup returns CDR1 SGHVS and CDR2 FQNEAQ. Trimming cost V 5 bases and J 8 bases, with 15 bases left between them. This CDR3 is CASSGPGHYGYTF. The CDR3 nucleotides are TGTGCCAGCAGCGGACCGGGACATTACGGCTACACCTTC.

V is TRBV7-7 and J is TRBJ2-5; 7 nucleotides align to TRBD1. This CDR3 has 12 residues. Per germline, CDR1 SSHAT and CDR2 FNYEAQ (reference sequence). The junction had 3 bases not matched to a gene; V was cut back by 4 bases and J by 7 bases. The chain's CDR3 is CASSSAGGTQYF. CDR3 coding DNA: TGTGCCAGCAGCTCGGCAGGGGGGACCCAGTACTTC.

This sequence joins TRBV18 and TRBJ1-1; no clear D. The V gene lost 0 bases and the J gene lost 0 bases, with 11 bases spanning the gap. CDR3 length: 16 amino acids. Germline assignment: CDR1 KGHSH and CDR2 LQKENI. The CDR3 nucleotides are TGTGCCAGCTCACCACCGCTCGGGTCTCTGAACACTGAAGCTTTCTTT. This sequence encodes CASSPPLGSLNTEAFF. The whole variable domain, filled in from reference TRBV18 and TRBJ1-1, reads NAGVMQNPRHLVRRRGQEARLRCSPMKGHSHVYWYRQLPEEGLKFMVYLQKENIIDESGMPKERFSAEFPKEGPSILRIQQVVRGDSAAYFCASSPPLGSLNTEAFFGQGTRLTVV.

This chain uses TRBV30 with TRBJ2-7; D ambiguous. The germline V and J ends were trimmed by 4 bases and 6 bases, with 10 bases remaining between them. This CDR3 has 11 residues. Germline V lookup: CDR1 GTSNPN, CDR2 SVGIG (reference sequence). The CDR3 region is CAWTQNREQYF. The DNA of the CDR3 is TGTGCCTGGACCCAGAATCGCGAGCAGTACTTC.

The rearrangement uses TRBV11-2 and TRBJ1-1; 8 bases are shared with TRBD1. The V segment lost 6 bases and the J segment 8 bases; nucleotides outside the gene matches: 8. There are 13 residues in the CDR3. In germline, CDR1 is SGHAT, CDR2 FQNNGV. CDR3 in amino acids: CASRAGQGTEAFF. In DNA, the CDR3 is TGTGCCAGCAGAGCTGGACAGGGAACAGAAGCTTTCTTT. The whole variable domain, remainder taken from reference TRBV11-2 and TRBJ1-1, is EAGVAQSPRYKIIEKRQSVAFWCNPISGHATLYWYQQILGQGPKLLIQFQNNGVVDDSQLPKDRFSAERLKGVDSTLKIQPAKLEDSAVYLCASRAGQGTEAFFGQGTRLTVV.

The chain couples TRBV30 to TRBJ2-5, with TRBD2 identical over 7 bases. From germline, CDR1 is GTSNPN and CDR2 SVGIG (reference sequence). This CDR3 has 14 amino acids. Trimming at V came to 3 bases and at J to 6 bases, leaving 10 bases not matched to a gene. In nucleotides, the CDR3 is TGTGCCTGGAGGGTCGGGGGGAGGCGGAAGACCCAGTACTTC. Translated: CAWRVGGRRKTQYF.

This clone has more than one count but fewer than ten. This sequence joins TRBV9 and TRBJ2-3; D is perhaps TRBD2 (6 bases). Trimming took off 4 bases at V and 2 bases at J, with 20 bases between the two ends. The CDR3 spans 17 residues. In germline, CDR1 is SGDLS, CDR2 YYNGEE. As DNA, the CDR3 is TGTGCCAGCAGCCCTAGAGGCGCGGGAACCTACACAGATACGCAGTATTTT. Encoded protein: CASSPRGAGTYTDTQYF.

The chain is built from TRBV7-3 and TRBJ2-7; 8 bases agree with TRBD2. Losses at the gene ends were 1 base for V and 6 bases for J; bases not matched to a gene: 8. Germline CDR1 SGHTA, CDR2 FQGTGA. The CDR3 length is 15 residues. CDR3 nucleotides: TGTGCCAGCAGCTTAAGTAGCGGGGCCCCCTCCGAGCAGTACTTC. It translates to CASSLSSGAPSEQYF.

The chain combines TRBV18 with TRBJ1-1; D gene unclear. The CDR3 consists of 14 residues. Germline V lookup: CDR1 KGHSH, CDR2 LQKENI. Trimming took off 0 bases at V and 1 base at J, with 6 bases between the two ends. The CDR3 nucleotides read TGTGCCAGCTCACCACCTCGGGGGAACACTGAAGCTTTCTTT. This gives the protein CASSPPRGNTEAFF. The full variable domain, rest sourced from reference TRBV18 and TRBJ1-1, is NAGVMQNPRHLVRRRGQEARLRCSPMKGHSHVYWYRQLPEEGLKFMVYLQKENIIDESGMPKERFSAEFPKEGPSILRIQQVVRGDSAAYFCASSPPRGNTEAFFGQGTRLTVV.

The chain carries TRBV19 and TRBJ2-5; the D gene is possibly TRBD1 (6 bases). V lost 1 base and J 0 bases, leaving 15 bases between the germline ends. From germline, CDR1 is LNHDA and CDR2 SQIVND (reference sequence). The CDR3 loop spans 17 amino acids. CDR3 protein: CASSIGGRGPYQETQYF. For the CDR3, the DNA is TGTGCCAGTAGTATAGGAGGCAGGGGCCCATACCAAGAGACCCAGTACTTC.

This rearrangement joins TRBV28 to TRBJ2-7, with 7 bases lining up with TRBD1. This CDR3 comprises 13 residues. The trim removed 6 bases at V and 5 bases at J, leaving 7 bases unmatched. The germline CDR1 and CDR2 sequences are MDHEN and SYDVKM. The CDR3 region has the DNA TGTGCCAGCAGCCCCGACAGGGTCGACGAGCAGTACTTC. This translates into CASSPDRVDEQYF.

This clone appeared once. The chain combines TRBV11-2 with TRBJ2-3, with D unresolved. Germline lookup yields CDR1 SGHAT and CDR2 FQNNGV. V was trimmed by 3 bases and J by 6 bases, leaving 4 bases between them. The CDR3 is 11 residues long. CDR3 protein: CASSLGDTQYF. The CDR3 DNA reads as TGTGCCAGCAGCTTGGGCGATACGCAGTATTTT.

The chain combines TRBV18 with TRBJ2-1, with D unclear. Trimming left V 2 bases short and J 3 bases short, with 11 bases between. Germline V gives CDR1 KGHSH, CDR2 LQKENI. The length of the CDR3 is 15 residues. CDR3 loop: CASSPGQDIYNEQFF. In DNA, the CDR3 is TGTGCCAGCTCACCAGGGCAAGACATCTACAATGAGCAGTTCTTC.

The chain employs TRBV7-6 and TRBJ1-3, with 7 bases aligning to TRBD1. CDR3 length: 18 residues. V lost 6 bases to trimming and J lost 0 bases; unmatched junction nucleotides: 14. Germline V CDR1 and CDR2: SGHVS, FNYEAQ. CDR3 loop: CASSRTPPGQNSGNTIYF. CDR3 coding DNA: TGTGCCAGCAGTCGTACACCCCCGGGACAGAACTCTGGAAACACCATATATTTT.

This chain connects TRBV27 to TRBJ1-1; 10 bases are shared with TRBD1. The trim removed 7 bases at V and 3 bases at J, leaving 5 bases unmatched. Germline CDR1 MNHEY, CDR2 SMNVEV (reference sequence). This CDR3 contains 14 residues. The CDR3 here is CASNRQGAYTEAFF. The CDR3 nucleotides are TGTGCCAGCAATCGACAGGGGGCGTACACTGAAGCTTTCTTT.

The rearrangement joins TRBV5-4 to TRBJ1-2; D perhaps matches TRBD1 (6 bases). The CDR3 runs 16 residues. Trimming took off 0 bases at V and 5 bases at J, with 17 bases between the two ends. CDR1 is SGHNT, CDR2 YYREEE, per germline (reference sequence). CDR3 bases: TGTGCCAGCAGCTTGGCTGGACAGCCTGGGTTGTATGGCTACACCTTC. Its protein is CASSLAGQPGLYGYTF.

The chain joins TRBV18 to TRBJ1-2; no clear D gene. Per the germline V gene, CDR1 is KGHSH and CDR2 is LQKENI. Trimming pared 6 bases from V and 8 bases from J, leaving 19 bases between. This CDR3 is 14 amino acids long. CDR3 in DNA: TGTGCCAGCTCCGGGGAAGGTGGTGTCACCGGCTACACCTTC. Its protein product is CASSGEGGVTGYTF.

The rearrangement joins TRBV6-1 to TRBJ1-1, with 9 bases fitting TRBD1. The germline gives CDR1 MNHNS, CDR2 SASEGT. The V gene end was trimmed by 2 bases and the J gene end by 7 bases; junction bases not matched to a gene: 8. CDR3 size: 15 residues. CDR3 sequence: CASSERTGAGHEAFF. The CDR3 coding sequence is TGTGCCAGCAGTGAAAGGACAGGGGCTGGCCATGAAGCTTTCTTT.